These T cell receptor beta chains were read from a single sample in a study of graft-versus-host responses after intestinal transplantation. TCRdb's copy holds only in-frame clones and misses some; the assay was immunoSEQ multiplex PCR. The sample holds over 1,300 clones; around nine tenths are singletons and the top ten take 6.5% to 10%. The sample here was PBMCs, taken 33 days after intestinal transplant. These receptors were obtained from a human patient who received an intestinal transplant, so some T cells may come from the graft donor. CDR3s include the opening cysteine and the closing phenylalanine or tryptophan. A D gene is named only where the DNA matches it firmly. Expanded clones get a size class; other rows say once, few or many, or leave the size out.

>NA|NA|TRBJ2-7|TRBV21-1
TGTGCCAGCAGAGGGGAATTGCTACACGTGTTAGACGAGCAGTACTTC
CASRGELLHVLDEQYF
>TRBD1|NA|TRBJ2-7|TRBV19
TGTGCCAGTAGTTTTTCGGACAGGGGAAGTTACGAGCAGTACTTC
CASSFSDRGSYEQYF
>NA|NA|TRBJ2-1|TRBV10-1
TGCGCCAGCAGTGACGAAGGAGCCTACAATGAGCAGTTCTTC
CASSDEGAYNEQFF
>NA|NA|TRBJ2-6|TRBV4-1
TGCGCCAGCAGCCAAGAGACAGCGTCTGGGGCCAACGTCCTGACTTTC
CASSQETASGANVLTF
>NA|NA|TRBJ1-2|TRBV30
TGTGCCTGGAGTGTACGAAGAGCTTACTATGGCTACACCTTC
CAWSVRRAYYGYTF
>NA|NA|TRBJ2-7|TRBV10-2
TGCGCCAGCAGTGATCCCTACGAGCAGTACTTC
CASSDPYEQYF
>NA|once|TRBJ1-2|TRBV19
TGTGCCAGTAGTATATTGAGGACAGCAGAAGATGGCTACACCTTC
CASSILRTAEDGYTF
>TRBD1|NA|TRBJ2-7|TRBV14
TGTGCCAGCAGCCAGGACAGGTACCTCTACGAGCAGTACTTC
CASSQDRYLYEQYF
>NA|NA|TRBJ1-1|TRBV5-5
TGTGCCAGCAGCTTGGAGGTGGTGATGAACACTGAAGCTTTCTTT
CASSLEVVMNTEAFF
>NA|NA|TRBJ2-2|TRBV11-3
TGTGCCAGCAGCTTAATGGGCACCGGGGAGCTGTTTTTT
CASSLMGTGELFF
>NA|NA|TRBJ2-2|TRBV11-2
TGTGCCAGCAGCTTAATGGGCACCGGGGAGCTGTTTTTT
CASSLMGTGELFF
>NA|once|TRBJ1-5|TRBV12-2
TGTGCAAGTCGCTTAGCGGGGGCAGGGGGCCGGAATCAGCCCCAGCATTTT
CASRLAGAGGRNQPQHF
>NA|NA|TRBJ1-2|TRBV7-7
TGTGCCAGCAGCAGCGATCGTAGGTGCAGAAAGACCTATGGCTACACCTTC
CASSSDRRCRKTYGYTF
>NA|once|TRBJ1-1|TRBV4-1
TGCGCCAGCAGCCCCGCGGAGGGAGGCGTTGAAGCTTTCTTT
CASSPAEGGVEAFF
>TRBD1|once|TRBJ2-5|TRBV5-8
TGTGCCAGCAGTCCCCGGGACAGGGTTTGGGAGACCCAGTACTTC
CASSPRDRVWETQYF
>TRBD2|once|TRBJ2-3|TRBV7-9
TGTGCCAGCAGCCCCCAACCGGGACTAGCGACAGATACGCAGTATTTT
CASSPQPGLATDTQYF
>NA|NA|TRBJ1-5|TRBV28
TGTGCCAGCAGCGGCACCATAGGAAGACAGCCCCAGCATTTT
CASSGTIGRQPQHF
>NA|NA|TRBJ1-2|TRBV10-3
TGTGCCAGCGGCGAGATAACAAAGGCAGGGTATGGCTACACCTTC
CASGEITKAGYGYTF
>NA|NA|TRBJ2-1|TRBV14
TGTGCCAGCAGCCAAGGGGGGTCGTACAATGAGCAGTTCTTC
CASSQGGSYNEQFF
>NA|NA|TRBJ2-7|TRBV4-1
TGCGCCAGCAGCCAAGCGGCGGTCGTAGACTACGAGCAGTACTTC
CASSQAAVVDYEQYF
>NA|NA|TRBJ2-1|TRBV6-4
TGTGCCAGCAGTGACTCGATGGCAGGGGCGTACAATGAGCAGTTCTTC
CASSDSMAGAYNEQFF
>TRBD2|NA|TRBJ2-5|TRBV28
TGTGCCAGCAGCCGCTTAGCGGGATCTGTGGTAGAGACCCAGTACTTC
CASSRLAGSVVETQYF
>NA|NA|TRBJ2-3|TRBV4-2
TGTGCCAGCAGCCAAGCGCCAGCTAGCACAGATACGCAGTATTTT
CASSQAPASTDTQYF
>TRBD2|NA|TRBJ2-5|TRBV4-1
TGCGCCAGCAGCCAAGTTTGGGCGGGAGGTAGCCAAGAGACCCAGTACTTC
CASSQVWAGGSQETQYF
>NA|NA|TRBJ2-7|TRBV6-5
TGTGCCAGCAGCCCCGGGGGAGGGGGCTACTACGAGCAGTACTTC
CASSPGGGGYYEQYF
>TRBD2|NA|TRBJ2-1|TRBV6-4
TGTGTCAGCAGTGACGGGACTAGCGGGGGCAATGAGCAGTTCTTC
CVSSDGTSGGNEQFF
>NA|NA|TRBJ2-3|TRBV18
TGTGCCAGCTCACCCACCATCAGAGGGAGCACAGATACGCAGTATTTT
CASSPTIRGSTDTQYF
>NA|once|TRBJ2-7|TRBV19
TGTGCCAGTAGTATAGCAGGGGTAGGCGAGCAGTACTTC
CASSIAGVGEQYF
>NA|NA|TRBJ2-3|TRBV4-1
TGCGCCAGCAGCCCGACGCGGGGAGACGATACGCAGTATTTT
CASSPTRGDDTQYF
>TRBD1|NA|TRBJ1-1|TRBV6-5
TGTGCCAGCAGCCTAGGACAGGAGAACACTGAAGCTTTCTTT
CASSLGQENTEAFF
>NA|NA|TRBJ2-7|TRBV6-5
TGTGCCAGCCAGAAGGGGAACAGCTACGAGCAGTACTTC
CASQKGNSYEQYF
>TRBD2|NA|TRBJ2-1|TRBV9
TGTGCCAGCAGCCCCTGGACTAGCGGCAGTGAGCAGTTCTTC
CASSPWTSGSEQFF
>NA|NA|TRBJ1-3|TRBV18
TGTGCCAGGCAGGACAAGTCATCCTCTGGAAACACCATATATTTT
CARQDKSSSGNTIYF
>NA|few|TRBJ2-2|TRBV6-6
TGTGCCAGCAGTTACTCCAACACCGGGGAGCTGTTTTTT
CASSYSNTGELFF
>NA|NA|TRBJ1-1|TRBV6-4
TGTGCCAGCAGTGACTCGGACAACACTGAAGCTTTCTTT
CASSDSDNTEAFF
>NA|NA|TRBJ1-2|TRBV5-6
TGTGCCAGCAGCCCAACGGAGGGAGGAGGCTACACCTTC
CASSPTEGGGYTF
>NA|NA|TRBJ2-6|TRBV6-1
TGTGCCAGCAGTGAAGACAACTCTGGGGCCAACGTCCTGACTTTC
CASSEDNSGANVLTF
>NA|NA|TRBJ2-6|TRBV18
TGTGCCAGCTCACCATCGGGCTCTGGGGCCAACGTCCTGACTTTC
CASSPSGSGANVLTF
>TRBD2|NA|TRBJ2-1|TRBV6-4
TGTGCCAGCAGTGATGGGACTAGCGATCACAATGAGCAGTTCTTC
CASSDGTSDHNEQFF
>NA|NA|TRBJ2-1|TRBV6-4
TGTGCCAGCAGTGACCGGGACAACAATGAGCAGTTCTTC
CASSDRDNNEQFF
>NA|NA|TRBJ2-4|TRBV29-1
TGCAGCGTTGATGGGGGTAAAAACATTCAGTACTTC
CSVDGGKNIQYF
>TRBD2|NA|TRBJ2-1|TRBV28
TGTGCCACCTCCCCGGCGGGAGCGAACAATGAGCAGTTCTTC
CATSPAGANNEQFF
>TRBD2|NA|TRBJ2-1|TRBV30
TGTGCCTGGAGTATACTAGCGGGGGACAATGAGCAGTTCTTC
CAWSILAGDNEQFF
>TRBD2|NA|TRBJ2-3|TRBV7-3
TGTGCCAGCAGCCCTAGCGGGGGGCCTATCGAGACGCAGTATTTT
CASSPSGGPIETQYF
>TRBD1|NA|TRBJ1-1|TRBV7-8
TGTGCCAGCAGCTTTCCGGGACAGGGATCTGAAGCTTTCTTT
CASSFPGQGSEAFF
>TRBD2|NA|TRBJ2-5|TRBV28
TGTGCCAGCAGTTTAAGTGGGGCGGGAGCCGGGACCCAGTACTTC
CASSLSGAGAGTQYF
>NA|NA|TRBJ2-1|TRBV23-1
TGCGCCAGCAGTCAACCTACCGGGACGGATTACAATGAGCAGTTCTTC
CASSQPTGTDYNEQFF
>TRBD1|NA|TRBJ1-2|TRBV6-5
TGTGCCGGCAGTTCGACAGGGGCATCCGGCTACACCTTC
CAGSSTGASGYTF
>NA|NA|TRBJ2-6|TRBV27
TGTGCCAGCAGTTTATCGTGGGGGGCTGGGGCCAACGTCCTGACTTTC
CASSLSWGAGANVLTF
>TRBD1|NA|TRBJ2-7|TRBV5-4
TGTGCCAGCAGCCAAGATAGGGGGCCCTCCTACGAGCAGTACTTC
CASSQDRGPSYEQYF
>NA|NA|TRBJ2-3|TRBV6-4
TGTGCCAGCAGTGACGGCGGGGACACAGATACGCAGTATTTT
CASSDGGDTDTQYF
>NA|once|TRBJ2-1|TRBV10-1
TGCGCCAGCAGTGAGTCGACTGACTACAATGAGCAGTTCTTC
CASSESTDYNEQFF
>NA|NA|TRBJ2-3|TRBV19
TGTGCCAGTAGCATCAGGGGCGGTCCGGATACGCAGTATTTT
CASSIRGGPDTQYF